This TCR beta chain appears in the sequencing data of a study of monozygotic twins with inflammatory bowel disease. Each UMI harboured a 6-nucleotide sample barcode and was appended via template switching. Two nested PCRs, roughly 16 and 10 cycles, amplified TCRalpha and TCRbeta cDNA. TCRdb reworked the 5' RACE reads into one entry per CDR3 protein, no DNA. This listing includes under 350,000 distinct CDR3 sequences. CDR3 length: 16 residues. The germline gives CDR1 DFQATT, CDR2 SNEGSKA (reference sequence). V gene TRBV20-1 combines with J gene TRBJ2-1; lacking DNA, the TRBD2 call made by TCRdb goes unchecked. Sequenced sample: blood. This receptor was identified in a human donor with ulcerative colitis or Crohn's disease, or a healthy co-twin of an affected twin (not recorded which). CDR3 sequence: CSARSPTSGSRNEQFF.